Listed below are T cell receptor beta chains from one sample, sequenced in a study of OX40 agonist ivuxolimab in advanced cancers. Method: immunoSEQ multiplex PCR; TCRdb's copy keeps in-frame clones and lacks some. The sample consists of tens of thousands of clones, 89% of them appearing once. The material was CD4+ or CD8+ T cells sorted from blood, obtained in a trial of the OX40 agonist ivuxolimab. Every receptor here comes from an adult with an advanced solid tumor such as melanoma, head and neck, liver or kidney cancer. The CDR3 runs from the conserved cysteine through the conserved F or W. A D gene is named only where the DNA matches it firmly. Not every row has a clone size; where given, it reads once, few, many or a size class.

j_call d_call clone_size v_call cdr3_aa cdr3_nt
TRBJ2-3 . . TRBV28 CASSFSYTQYF TGTGCCAGCAGTTTTTCGTACACGCAGTATTTT
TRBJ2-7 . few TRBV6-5 CASKDSTSYEQYF TGTGCCAGCAAGGACAGTACCTCCTACGAGCAGTACTTC
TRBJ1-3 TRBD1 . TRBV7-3 CASSVGGGGNTIYF TGTGCCAGCAGCGTAGGAGGGGGCGGAAACACCATATATTTT
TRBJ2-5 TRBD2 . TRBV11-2 CASSPGLEVETQYF TGTGCCAGCAGCCCCGGACTAGAGGTGGAGACCCAGTACTTC
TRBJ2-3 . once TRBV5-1 CASSWGRDTDTQYF TGCGCCAGCAGCTGGGGCAGAGACACAGATACGCAGTATTTT
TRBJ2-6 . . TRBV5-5 CASSLDSFGANVLTF TGTGCCAGCAGCTTGGATAGCTTCGGGGCCAACGTCCTGACTTTC
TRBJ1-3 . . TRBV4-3 CASSQNTGTGNTIYF TGCGCCAGCAGCCAGAACACAGGGACTGGAAACACCATATATTTT
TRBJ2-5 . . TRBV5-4 CASSLGFIGTQYF TGTGCCAGCAGCTTGGGCTTCATCGGGACCCAGTACTTC
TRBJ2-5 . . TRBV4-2 CASSQDGLELGETQYF TGTGCCAGCAGCCAAGATGGCCTGGAACTGGGGGAGACCCAGTACTTC
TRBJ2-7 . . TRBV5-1 CASSFAGGEQYF TGCGCCAGCAGCTTCGCGGGTGGGGAGCAGTACTTC
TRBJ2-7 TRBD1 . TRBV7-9 CASSREKDRSYEQYF TGTGCCAGCAGCCGCGAAAAGGACAGGTCCTACGAGCAGTACTTC
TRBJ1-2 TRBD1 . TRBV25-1 CASSRMTGGSYGYTF TGTGCCAGCAGCCGCATGACAGGGGGCTCCTATGGCTACACCTTC
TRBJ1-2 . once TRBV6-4 CASSQRTGALNYGYTF TGTGCCAGCAGCCAGAGGACCGGGGCTTTAAACTATGGCTACACCTTC
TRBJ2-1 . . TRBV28 CASSSLSVGTVMEQFF TGTGCCAGCAGTTCCCTCTCCGTAGGGACCGTCATGGAGCAGTTCTTC
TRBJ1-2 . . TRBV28 CASSSRGTGYTF TGTGCCAGCAGCAGTAGAGGGACGGGCTACACCTTC
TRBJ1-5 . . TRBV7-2 CASSPNSNQPQHF TGTGCCAGCAGCCCTAATAGCAATCAGCCCCAGCATTTT
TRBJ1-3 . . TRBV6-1 CASSEDSDLSGNTIYF TGTGCCAGCAGTGAGGACAGTGACCTCTCTGGAAACACCATATATTTT
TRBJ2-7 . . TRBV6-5 CASSRTQSSYEQYF TGTGCCAGCAGTCGGACACAAAGCTCCTACGAGCAGTACTTC
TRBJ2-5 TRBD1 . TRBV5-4 CASSWGQHQETQYF TGTGCCAGCAGCTGGGGACAGCATCAAGAGACCCAGTACTTC
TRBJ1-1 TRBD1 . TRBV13 CASSLDPPGWGQGSRAFF TGTGCCAGCAGCTTAGACCCCCCGGGATGGGGACAGGGGAGCAGAGCTTTCTTT
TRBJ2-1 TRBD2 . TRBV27 CASSSWTSGTTYNEQFF TGTGCCAGCAGTTCATGGACTAGCGGGACCACCTACAATGAGCAGTTCTTC
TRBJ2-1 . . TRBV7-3 CASSLDSNEQFF TGTGCCAGCAGCTTAGACTCCAATGAGCAGTTCTTC
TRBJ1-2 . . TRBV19 CASSIDVIGVEDYGYTF TGTGCCAGTAGTATAGATGTGATCGGGGTGGAAGACTATGGCTACACCTTC
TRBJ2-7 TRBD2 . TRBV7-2 CASSSRTSGRSYEQYF TGTGCCAGCAGCTCGAGGACTAGCGGGAGAAGCTACGAGCAGTACTTC
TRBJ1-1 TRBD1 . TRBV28 CASSSGTGTEAFF TGTGCCAGCAGTTCTGGGACAGGCACTGAAGCTTTCTTT
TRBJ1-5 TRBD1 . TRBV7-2 CASSLDSGGSQPQHF TGTGCCAGCAGCTTAGATTCAGGGGGTTCTCAGCCCCAGCATTTT
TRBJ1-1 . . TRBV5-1 CASSLGLLNTEAFF TGCGCCAGCAGCTTGGGACTCTTGAACACTGAAGCTTTCTTT
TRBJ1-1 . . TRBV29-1 CSVGKGVAAFF TGCAGCGTTGGTAAGGGGGTGGCAGCTTTCTTT
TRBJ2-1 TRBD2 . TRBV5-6 CASSSPAGEAYNEQFF TGTGCCAGCAGCTCTCCAGCGGGAGAGGCCTACAATGAGCAGTTCTTC
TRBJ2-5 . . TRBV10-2 CASSDGGETQYF TGCGCCAGCAGTGACGGTGGAGAAACCCAGTACTTC